The 30 T cell receptor beta chains listed next were all sequenced from one sample in a study of blood T cell repertoires in COVID-19. Libraries were prepared by immunoSEQ multiplex PCR; TCRdb keeps only in-frame clonotypes and omits some of them. The data hold 150,000 or so clones, with roughly 80% observed a single time. The specimen was peripheral blood. These receptors came from a man in his sixties with acute or convalescent COVID-19.

The chain combines TRBV5-1 with TRBJ1-3; 7 bases match TRBD1. This CDR3 comprises 15 residues. Germline assignment: CDR1 SGHRS and CDR2 YFSETQ. Trimming took 4 bases from V and 4 from J; bases not matched to a gene: 8. CDR3 loop: CASSLATGRGNTIYF. The CDR3 DNA is TGCGCCAGCAGCCTCGCGACAGGGAGAGGAAACACCATATATTTT.

The V call is TRBV3-1 (or the pseudogene TRBV3-2), the J call TRBJ2-7, with 9 nucleotides matching TRBD1. J was trimmed by 3 bases and V by 4 bases; bases with no gene match: 4. The CDR3 spans 14 residues. CDR1 and CDR2 (germline): LGHDT, YNNKEL (reference sequence). The CDR3 here is CASSLRDRDYEQYF. The CDR3 nucleotides are TGTGCCAGCAGCCTCCGGGACAGGGACTACGAGCAGTACTTC.

This chain links TRBV24-1 with TRBJ2-5; the match to TRBD2 covers 9 bases. The ends lost 2 bases at V and 4 bases at J; junction bases unmatched: 7. Germline loops: CDR1 KGHDR, CDR2 SFDVKD. CDR3 size: 16 residues. This CDR3 is CATSDSAGGPPETQYF. In DNA, the CDR3 is TGTGCCACCAGTGATTCTGCGGGAGGGCCCCCAGAGACCCAGTACTTC.

About this clone itself: Relative to the germline gene, one junction end is altered; a read error may explain this. This sequence joins TRBV2 and TRBJ2-7, with 8 positions matching TRBD1. Germline V gene sequence: CDR1 SNHLY, CDR2 FYNNEI. CDR3 length equals 12 residues. CDR3 residues: CASSLNGQGTNF. As DNA, the CDR3 is TGTGCCAGCAGTCTCAACGGACAGGGTACGAACTTC.

V usage is TRBV7-6 and J usage is TRBJ2-1; 8 bases agree with TRBD1. The germline V gene encodes CDR1 SGHVS and CDR2 FNYEAQ. The CDR3 contains 16 residues. J lost 3 bases, V lost 2 bases, and 6 bases had no gene match. CDR3 loop: CASSLWETGDYNEQFF. The DNA of the CDR3 is TGTGCCAGCAGCTTATGGGAGACAGGGGACTACAATGAGCAGTTCTTC.

DNA of the CDR3: TGTGCCAGCAGCTTACTGGGAGGGCCTAACACCGGGGAGCTGTTTTTT. The encoded protein is CASSLLGGPNTGELFF. The chain uses TRBV7-2 and TRBJ2-2, with 7 positions matching TRBD2. Germline values: CDR1 SGHTA, CDR2 FQGNSA. Unmatched junction bases numbered 5, after V lost 2 bases and J lost 2 bases. There are 16 residues in the CDR3.

The chain employs TRBV4-1 and TRBJ1-4; D is uncertain. The V gene lost 1 base and the J gene lost 8 bases, with 20 bases spanning the gap. Germline V gene sequence: CDR1 MGHRA, CDR2 YSYEKL. CDR3 size: 17 residues. This CDR3 reads CASSQARLDQRREKLFF. CDR3 in DNA: TGCGCCAGCAGCCAAGCTCGACTCGACCAGAGGCGAGAAAAACTGTTTTTT.

This rearrangement joins TRBV7-2 to TRBJ1-6, with TRBD1 matching over 11 bases. The CDR3 runs 14 residues. Trimming at V came to 5 bases and at J to 10 bases, leaving 4 bases not matched to a gene. CDR1 and CDR2 (germline): SGHTA, FQGNSA. The CDR3 sequence: CASSPGTGGSPLHF. CDR3 bases: TGTGCCAGCAGCCCCGGGACAGGGGGATCACCCCTCCACTTT. Combining the CDR3 with reference TRBV7-2 and TRBJ1-6 gives the whole variable domain GAGVSQSPSNKVTEKGKDVELRCDPISGHTALYWYRQSLGQGLEFLIYFQGNSAPDKSGLPSDRFSAERTGGSVSTLTIQRTQQEDSAVYLCASSPGTGGSPLHFGNGTRLTVT.

The CDR3: CASSLTVDGAQPQHF. The CDR3 DNA reads as TGCGCCAGCAGCCTGACAGTCGATGGGGCTCAGCCCCAGCATTTT. The rearrangement joins TRBV4-1 to TRBJ1-5; the D gene is possibly TRBD1 (5 bases). The CDR3 runs 15 residues. CDR1 MGHRA and CDR2 YSYEKL come from the germline V gene. Trimming removed 4 bases at V and 6 bases at J, with 16 bases between.

The genes are TRBV7-8 and TRBJ2-7, with 13 bases lining up with TRBD2. V was pared by 4 bases and J by 4 bases, with 7 bases of the junction left unmatched. Per germline, CDR1 SGHVS and CDR2 FQNEAQ. The CDR3 is 16 residues long. The DNA for the CDR3 is TGTGCCAGCAGCTCGGGGGGACTAGCGGGGTTGTACGAGCAGTACTTC. Encoded protein: CASSSGGLAGLYEQYF.

This CDR3 is CASSWRTGETQYF. The CDR3 DNA is TGCGCCAGCAGCTGGAGGACAGGAGAGACCCAGTACTTC. The V and J genes are TRBV5-1 and TRBJ2-5; 7 positions match TRBD1. The ends lost 3 bases at V and 4 bases at J; junction bases unmatched: 3. In germline, CDR1 is SGHRS, CDR2 YFSETQ. This CDR3 is 13 amino acids long.

The chain couples TRBV5-1 to TRBJ2-2; 8 bases fit TRBD1. V shed 2 bases and J 2 bases; nucleotides not matched to a gene: 8. Germline V gene lookup returns CDR1 SGHRS and CDR2 YFSETQ. The length of the CDR3 is 17 residues. CDR3: CASSLGQGVPNTGELFF. CDR3 coding DNA: TGCGCCAGCAGCTTAGGACAGGGTGTCCCAAACACCGGGGAGCTGTTTTTT. Full variable domain (rest looked up from reference TRBV5-1 and TRBJ2-2): KAGVTQTPRYLIKTRGQQVTLSCSPISGHRSVSWYQQTPGQGLQFLFEYFSETQRNKGNFPGRFSGRQFSNSRSEMNVSTLELGDSALYLCASSLGQGVPNTGELFFGEGSRLTVL.

The CDR3 nucleotides read TGTGCCAGCAGCGTAGACAGGGGTGGTGAAAAACTGTTTTTT. Protein sequence: CASSVDRGGEKLFF. This chain uses TRBV9 with TRBJ1-4; 7 bases line up with TRBD1. This CDR3 is built from 14 residues. Trimming cost V 0 bases and J 7 bases; bases outside gene matches: 3. The germline V gene has CDR1 SGDLS and CDR2 YYNGEE.

The chain recombines TRBV24-1 with TRBJ2-3, with TRBD1 as a possible D gene (5 bases). This CDR3 spans 13 amino acids. Germline assignment: CDR1 KGHDR and CDR2 SFDVKD. Trimming left V 4 bases short and J 6 bases short, with 10 bases between. The CDR3 coding sequence is TGTGCCACCAGTGACTCCAGGGCTGATACGCAGTATTTT. It translates to CATSDSRADTQYF.

This clone was seen only once. The rearrangement uses TRBV6-5 and TRBJ1-6; D remains ambiguous. V gave up 6 bases and J gave up 6 bases, with 12 bases separating them. This CDR3 comprises 14 residues. CDR1 and CDR2 from the germline V gene are MNHEY and SVGAGI. This CDR3 reads CASRLSRANSPLHF. The CDR3 coding sequence is TGTGCCAGCAGATTATCGCGGGCTAATTCACCCCTCCACTTT.

The chain employs TRBV7-9 and TRBJ1-6, with 7 bases that match TRBD1. Germline V gene data show CDR1 as SEHNR and CDR2 as FQNEAQ (reference sequence). The CDR3 consists of 19 residues. The trim removed 2 bases at V and 6 bases at J, leaving 16 bases unmatched. Written as DNA, the CDR3 is TGTGCCAGCAGCTTAAAGACTCCGCGCGGGACAGTGCTTAATTCACCCCTCCACTTT. It yields the protein CASSLKTPRGTVLNSPLHF. Full variable domain (remainder filled in from reference TRBV7-9 and TRBJ1-6): DTGVSQNPRHKITKRGQNVTFRCDPISEHNRLYWYRQTLGQGPEFLTYFQNEAQLEKSRLLSDRFSAERPKGSFSTLEIQRTEQGDSAMYLCASSLKTPRGTVLNSPLHFGNGTRLTVT.

The gene calls are TRBV23-1 and TRBJ1-2, with D possibly matching TRBD1 (5 bases). TRBV23-1 has ORF status, its function being uncertain. This CDR3 has 15 residues. Trimming removed 0 bases from V and 4 bases from J, with 12 bases in between. The CDR3, as DNA: TGCGCCAGCAGTCAATCGTTCCGGGGGGGCTATGGCTACACCTTC. It codes for CASSQSFRGGYGYTF.

The V gene is TRBV6-2 or TRBV6-3, the J gene TRBJ1-6; TRBD1 matches 9 bases. Germline trimming cut 6 bases from V and 8 bases from J; bases unmatched to any gene: 32. Germline V gene data show CDR1 as MNHEY and CDR2 as SVGEGT. The CDR3 runs 23 residues. The CDR3 reads CASSRRTWGQGFAGPAEDSPLHF. CDR3 in DNA: TGTGCCAGCAGCCGTAGGACCTGGGGACAGGGCTTCGCTGGGCCAGCCGAGGATTCACCCCTCCACTTT.

This sequence joins TRBV18 and TRBJ1-6; no clear D gene. The CDR3 loop spans 15 amino acids. V was shortened by 4 bases and J by 5 bases, with 12 bases between the two germline ends. Germline V gene lookup returns CDR1 KGHSH and CDR2 LQKENI. CDR3 sequence reads: CASSRGQTDNSPLHF. CDR3 in DNA: TGTGCCAGCTCACGAGGGCAGACCGATAATTCACCCCTCCACTTT.

The chain combines TRBV2 with TRBJ2-1, with a weak D call TRBD2 (6 bases). V gave up 8 bases and J gave up 9 bases, with 17 bases separating them. Germline assignment: CDR1 SNHLY and CDR2 FYNNEI. The CDR3 loop spans 13 amino acids. Here the CDR3 reads CASRTEGLGEQFF. CDR3 DNA sequence: TGTGCCAGCCGGACGGAGGGCCTCGGTGAGCAGTTCTTC.

The V call is TRBV24-1, the J call TRBJ2-5, with 7 bases matching TRBD2. The CDR3 spans 15 residues. Losses at the gene ends were 3 bases for V and 2 bases for J; bases not matched to a gene: 5. Germline assignment: CDR1 KGHDR and CDR2 SFDVKD. The CDR3 region is CATSDPGEGQETQYF. The CDR3 DNA reads as TGTGCCACCAGTGATCCCGGGGAGGGGCAAGAGACCCAGTACTTC.

The V and J genes are TRBV7-2 and TRBJ2-1; 12 nucleotides agree with TRBD2. The CDR3 runs to 15 residues. The germline CDR1 and CDR2 sequences are SGHTA and FQGNSA. The V gene end was trimmed by 7 bases and the J gene end by 0 bases; junction bases not matched to a gene: 1. The CDR3 coding sequence is TGTGCCAGCACGACTAGCGGGGGCTCCTACAATGAGCAGTTCTTC. It is translated as CASTTSGGSYNEQFF. Variable domain in full (rest from reference TRBV7-2 and TRBJ2-1): GAGVSQSPSNKVTEKGKDVELRCDPISGHTALYWYRQSLGQGLEFLIYFQGNSAPDKSGLPSDRFSAERTGGSVSTLTIQRTQQEDSAVYLCASTTSGGSYNEQFFGPGTRLTVL.

The genes are TRBV7-2 and TRBJ2-5, with D perhaps matching TRBD2 (5 bases). Germline V gene data show CDR1 as SGHTA and CDR2 as FQGNSA. The CDR3 is 15 amino acids. The V gene lost 2 bases and the J gene lost 5 bases, with 15 bases spanning the gap. This chain's CDR3 is CASSLMGSFGETQYF. CDR3 sequence (DNA): TGTGCCAGCAGCTTAATGGGGAGCTTTGGGGAGACCCAGTACTTC.

The chain employs TRBV6-5 and TRBJ1-2; the D is unclear. Germline CDR1 reads MNHEY; CDR2 reads SVGAGI. The CDR3 is 16 amino acids. V was pared by 0 bases and J by 8 bases, with 19 bases between. The DNA of the CDR3 is TGTGCCAGCAGTTACTCGATAAGAGGCCGAAGTGGCGGCTACACCTTC. Its translation: CASSYSIRGRSGGYTF.

The rearrangement links TRBV7-2 to TRBJ2-7; D perhaps matches TRBD1 (5 bases). Deletions cut 0 bases from V and 4 bases from J, with 13 bases between. This CDR3 comprises 15 residues. Germline V gene data show CDR1 as SGHTA and CDR2 as FQGNSA. The CDR3 spells CASSLAVSTVYEQYF. The CDR3 nucleotides are TGTGCCAGCAGCTTAGCGGTGTCGACAGTTTACGAGCAGTACTTC.

J is TRBJ2-2 and V is TRBV7-2; TRBD1 aligns across 9 bases. There are 16 residues in the CDR3. The germline V gene encodes CDR1 SGHTA and CDR2 FQGNSA. The V gene end was trimmed by 5 bases and the J gene end by 4 bases; junction bases not matched to a gene: 8. Written as DNA, the CDR3 is TGTGCCAGCAGCCCTGACAGGGGGTTCGGCACCGGGGAGCTGTTTTTT. Amino acid sequence: CASSPDRGFGTGELFF.

The V call is TRBV27, the J call TRBJ2-6; tentative D call: TRBD2 (5 bases). Per germline, CDR1 MNHEY and CDR2 SMNVEV (reference sequence). V lost 6 bases, J lost 4 bases, and 7 bases lay in between. There are 13 residues in the CDR3. The CDR3 region has the DNA TGTGCCAGCAGGACGGGGGGGGCCAACGTCCTGACTTTC. Translating gives CASRTGGANVLTF.

This clone was seen just once. The chain couples TRBV5-1 to TRBJ2-1; 9 nucleotides agree with TRBD2. The ends lost 2 bases at V and 7 bases at J; junction bases unmatched: 7. Germline CDR1 SGHRS, CDR2 YFSETQ. The CDR3 has 15 residues. As DNA, the CDR3 is TGCGCCAGCAGCTTCTCCGGGACTAGCAGAAATGAGCAGTTCTTC. Its translation: CASSFSGTSRNEQFF.

In this sample, this clone turned up once. The chain is built from TRBV6-2 or TRBV6-3 and TRBJ1-1; the match to TRBD1 covers 7 bases. CDR1 is MNHEY and CDR2 is SVGEGT in the germline V gene. This CDR3 comprises 15 residues. The V and J ends lost 1 base and 6 bases, in that order; junction bases with no gene match: 8. The CDR3 nucleotides read TGTGCCAGCAGTTACTGGTCAGGGGGATTCGCTGAAGCTTTCTTT. Its protein is CASSYWSGGFAEAFF.

The chain's CDR3 is CASSPDSQNYGYTF. The CDR3, as DNA: TGCGCCAGCAGCCCCGACAGCCAGAACTATGGCTACACCTTC. The V and J genes are TRBV4-3 and TRBJ1-2; D perhaps matches TRBD1 (5 bases). The germline gives CDR1 LGHNA, CDR2 YSLEER. The CDR3 runs 14 residues. With 4 bases removed from V and 2 bases from J, the gap between germline ends came to 11 bases.